The 26 T cell receptor beta chains below were found in one sample sequenced in a study of T cell responses to AZD1222 COVID-19 vaccine. The table came from immunoSEQ multiplex PCR; TCRdb's copy has only in-frame clones and leaves some out. The repertoire consists of 120,000 to 150,000 clones, with roughly nine tenths occurring once and the leading ten covering under 3.5%. The sample consisted of peripheral blood, taken on day 0 of AZD1222 vaccination. These TCRs come from an adult in good health.

The CDR3 DNA sequence: TGTGCCAGCAGTTTGGGGCAGGGGGACACAGATACGCAGTATTTT. It is translated as CASSLGQGDTDTQYF. The rearrangement links TRBV6-5 to TRBJ2-3, with 7 bases fitting TRBD1. J gave up 2 bases and V 4 bases, and 6 bases lay outside the gene matches. CDR1 is MNHEY and CDR2 is SVGAGI in the germline V gene. The CDR3 runs 15 residues.

This clone was detected only a few times. The gene calls are TRBV12-3 or TRBV12-4 and TRBJ2-1, with 10 bases aligning to TRBD2. Trimming removed 3 bases from V and 13 bases from J; junction bases left unmatched: 6. The CDR3 extends over 13 amino acids. The CDR3 region is CASSFSGGAEQFF. The CDR3 DNA reads TGTGCCAGCAGTTTCAGCGGGGGGGCGGAACAGTTCTTC.

The chain carries TRBV4-1 and TRBJ2-3; tentatively, D is TRBD1 (5 bases). The germline gives CDR1 MGHRA, CDR2 YSYEKL. The CDR3 is 12 amino acids. V lost 1 base, J lost 8 bases, and 7 bases lay in between. The CDR3 DNA follows: TGCGCCAGCAGCCAAGGAAGGGGTACGCAGTATTTT. Residues: CASSQGRGTQYF.

The rearrangement links TRBV28 to TRBJ2-6, with D uncertain. V shed 2 bases and J shed 1 base, with 12 bases lying between them. The CDR3 sequence is 17 residues long. Looked up from germline, CDR1 is MDHEN and CDR2 is SYDVKM. CDR3 bases: TGTGCCAGCAGTTTAGTCATCGGAGATTCTGGGGCCAACGTCCTGACTTTC. Its protein is CASSLVIGDSGANVLTF. The complete variable domain, with remaining parts taken from reference TRBV28 and TRBJ2-6, reads DVKVTQSSRYLVKRTGEKVFLECVQDMDHENMFWYRQDPGLGLRLIYFSYDVKMKEKGDIPEGYSVSREKKERFSLILESASTNQTSMYLCASSLVIGDSGANVLTFGAGSRLTVL.

CDR3 amino acids: CASSLTGAKDQPQHF. The CDR3 DNA follows: TGTGCCAGCAGCTTAACAGGGGCGAAGGATCAGCCCCAGCATTTT. This sequence joins TRBV5-5 and TRBJ1-5; 7 bases are shared with TRBD1. V gave up 2 bases and J gave up 5 bases; unmatched junction bases: 7. Germline CDR1 reads SGHKS; CDR2 reads YYEKEE (reference sequence). The CDR3 covers 15 residues.

The rearrangement joins TRBV5-6 to TRBJ2-1; D unclear. Germline CDR1 reads SGHDT; CDR2 reads YYEEEE. This CDR3 has 12 residues. With 0 bases removed from V and 7 bases from J, the gap between germline ends came to 5 bases. CDR3 nucleotides: TGTGCCAGCAGCTTGGCGATGAATGAGCAGTTCTTC. Protein product: CASSLAMNEQFF.

The rearrangement joins TRBV11-3 to TRBJ2-3; D gene unclear. This CDR3 is built from 13 residues. The germline V gene has CDR1 SGHNT and CDR2 YENEEA. V gave up 5 bases and J gave up 1 base, with 7 bases separating them. The CDR3 DNA is TGTGCCAGCAGCATTTCGGGCACAGATACGCAGTATTTT. This gives the protein CASSISGTDTQYF. Full variable domain (missing parts from reference TRBV11-3 and TRBJ2-3): EAGVVQSPRYKIIEKKQPVAFWCNPISGHNTLYWYLQNLGQGPELLIRYENEEAVDDSQLPKDRFSAERLKGVDSTLKIQPAELGDSAVYLCASSISGTDTQYFGPGTRLTVL.

Worth noting for this clone: A junction end diverges from the germline sequence, so it may reflect a read error. This chain joins TRBV7-7 and TRBJ1-1; D gene ambiguous. This CDR3 has 14 amino acids. Germline lookup yields CDR1 SSHAT and CDR2 FNYEAQ (reference sequence). CDR3 DNA: TGTGCTAGCAGCCCGCTTCCGGGCGGCACTGAAGCTTTCTTT. It yields the protein CASSPLPGGTEAFF.

The chain links TRBV30 to TRBJ1-3; D gene uncertain. Germline V CDR1 and CDR2: GTSNPN, SVGIG (reference sequence). The CDR3 runs to 13 residues. Between the trimmed V and J ends, which lost 0 bases and 4 bases, there was a span of 7 bases. Here the CDR3 reads CAWSVLLGNTIYF. As DNA, the CDR3 is TGTGCCTGGAGTGTACTACTCGGAAACACCATATATTTT. The full variable domain, completed using reference TRBV30 and TRBJ1-3, is SQTIHQWPATLVQPVGSPLSLECTVEGTSNPNLYWYRQAAGRGLQLLFYSVGIGQISSEVPQNLSASRPQDRQFILSSKKLLLSDSGFYLCAWSVLLGNTIYFGEGSWLTVV.

J is TRBJ2-3 and V is TRBV7-2, with D perhaps assigned TRBD1 or TRBD2 (6 bases each). V lost 2 bases and J 0 bases, leaving 9 bases between the germline ends. Germline-derived CDR1 and CDR2 are SGHTA and FQGNSA. The CDR3 has 15 amino acids. For the CDR3, the DNA is TGTGCCAGCAGCTTACGGGGGCAGAGCACAGATACGCAGTATTTT. Amino acid sequence: CASSLRGQSTDTQYF. Full variable domain (rest looked up from reference TRBV7-2 and TRBJ2-3): GAGVSQSPSNKVTEKGKDVELRCDPISGHTALYWYRQSLGQGLEFLIYFQGNSAPDKSGLPSDRFSAERTGGSVSTLTIQRTQQEDSAVYLCASSLRGQSTDTQYFGPGTRLTVL.

This chain joins TRBV7-9 and TRBJ2-5, with 13 bases lining up with TRBD2. The CDR3 consists of 18 residues. Trimming at V came to 5 bases and at J to 5 bases, leaving 14 bases not matched to a gene. Germline V gives CDR1 SEHNR, CDR2 FQNEAQ (reference sequence). CDR3 coding DNA: TGTGCCAGCAGCCCTAGGACTAGCGGGGGATTATTGGCGGAGACCCAGTACTTC. This sequence encodes CASSPRTSGGLLAETQYF. The variable domain in full, with the rest retrieved from reference TRBV7-9 and TRBJ2-5, is DTGVSQNPRHKITKRGQNVTFRCDPISEHNRLYWYRQTLGQGPEFLTYFQNEAQLEKSRLLSDRFSAERPKGSFSTLEIQRTEQGDSAMYLCASSPRTSGGLLAETQYFGPGTRLLVL.

The chain carries TRBV11-2 and TRBJ2-3; D not resolved. Germline V gives CDR1 SGHAT, CDR2 FQNNGV. The CDR3 has 15 amino acids. V was cut by 3 bases and J by 2 bases, with 12 bases left in between. This CDR3 is CASSFRSRFTDTQYF. Here the CDR3 DNA reads TGTGCCAGCAGCTTCCGGAGTAGGTTCACAGATACGCAGTATTTT.

The CDR3 DNA is TGTGCCAGCAGTTATCAAGGTACTGGAAACACCATATATTTT. Translating it yields CASSYQGTGNTIYF. The chain recombines TRBV6-1 with TRBJ1-3, with D unresolved. The germline V gene encodes CDR1 MNHNS and CDR2 SASEGT. Trimming stripped 5 bases from V and 2 bases from J, with 10 bases between. This CDR3 contains 14 residues.

The CDR3 DNA follows: TGTGCCAGCGGACGGTCGGGAGCATTGGATGAGCAGTTCTTC. Amino acids: CASGRSGALDEQFF. J is TRBJ2-1 and V is TRBV18; a possible D gene is TRBD2 (6 bases). The ends were cut back, 8 bases at V and 8 bases at J, with 19 bases in the middle. The CDR3 has 14 residues. The germline gives CDR1 KGHSH, CDR2 LQKENI.

The genes are TRBV7-8 and TRBJ1-5; no reliable D call. Looked up from germline, CDR1 is SGHVS and CDR2 is FQNEAQ. Trimming stripped 1 base from V and 0 bases from J, with 10 bases between. The CDR3 is 16 amino acids. The CDR3: CASSLVPSYSNQPQHF. The CDR3 DNA reads TGTGCCAGCAGCTTAGTCCCCAGTTATAGCAATCAGCCCCAGCATTTT.

The V gene is TRBV12-3 or TRBV12-4, the J gene TRBJ1-2; perhaps TRBD1 as D (5 bases). V lost 6 bases and J 4 bases, leaving 12 bases between the germline ends. CDR3 length: 13 residues. The CDR3 coding sequence is TGTGCCAGCAGCTCGGGACCGGGCTATGGCTACACCTTC. Residues: CASSSGPGYGYTF.

This chain joins TRBV28 and TRBJ1-1, with 9 bases fitting TRBD1. The CDR3 contains 15 residues. Germline V lookup: CDR1 MDHEN, CDR2 SYDVKM. V shed 5 bases and J 4 bases; nucleotides not matched to a gene: 8. The CDR3 DNA is TGTGCCAGCAGTCCACAGGGGGCGCGGCGCACTGAAGCTTTCTTT. Translated: CASSPQGARRTEAFF.

This chain uses TRBV4-3 with TRBJ2-2; perhaps D is TRBD1 or TRBD2 (5 bases each). This CDR3 comprises 14 residues. V lost 0 bases, J lost 6 bases, and 8 bases lay in between. The germline CDR1 and CDR2 sequences are LGHNA and YSLEER. The CDR3 DNA reads as TGCGCCAGCAGCCAAGATTGGGGGTCCGGGGAGCTGTTTTTT. It yields the protein CASSQDWGSGELFF.

The gene calls are TRBV12-5 and TRBJ2-5; D gene ambiguous. Germline V gene sequence: CDR1 LGHNT, CDR2 FRNRAP. The V end lost 3 bases, the J end lost 1 base, and 9 bases lay between the germline ends. The CDR3 is 14 residues long. The CDR3 sequence: CASGLGLPQETQYF. CDR3 bases: TGTGCTAGTGGTTTAGGCCTGCCCCAAGAGACCCAGTACTTC.

The chain couples TRBV6-6 to TRBJ1-6; no definite D call. The germline V and J ends were trimmed by 2 bases and 7 bases, with 6 bases remaining between them. Germline lookup yields CDR1 MNHNY and CDR2 SVGAGI (reference sequence). The CDR3 loop spans 13 amino acids. CDR3 DNA: TGTGCCAGCAGTTACCGACCCAATTCACCCCTCCACTTT. Its translation is CASSYRPNSPLHF.

The chain is built from TRBV5-5 and TRBJ1-5; D unclear. The CDR3 has 18 residues. Trimming shortened V by 0 bases and J by 0 bases, and 16 bases separated the two germline ends. Germline lookup yields CDR1 SGHKS and CDR2 YYEKEE (reference sequence). CDR3 region: CASSLDSFFCYSNQPQHF. Written as DNA, the CDR3 is TGTGCCAGCAGCTTGGACAGCTTCTTCTGCTATAGCAATCAGCCCCAGCATTTT.

In DNA, the CDR3 is TGTGCCAGCAGTCCCACGGCTATCTACGAGCAGTACTTC. This codes for CASSPTAIYEQYF. The J gene is TRBJ2-7, the V gene TRBV12-3 or TRBV12-4; D gene ambiguous. The CDR3 runs to 13 residues. Deletions cut 5 bases from V and 3 bases from J, with 11 bases between.

This chain's CDR3 is CASSFSSTGYNEQFF. Here the CDR3 DNA reads TGTGCCAGCAGCTTTTCGTCGACGGGGTACAATGAGCAGTTCTTC. The rearrangement uses TRBV7-3 and TRBJ2-1; tentative D call: TRBD2 (5 bases). V was cut by 3 bases and J by 4 bases, with 13 bases left in between. Looked up from germline, CDR1 is SGHTA and CDR2 is FQGTGA. The CDR3 runs 15 residues. The full variable domain, in which reference TRBV7-3 and TRBJ2-1 provide the parts outside the CDR3, is GAGVSQTPSNKVTEKGKYVELRCDPISGHTALYWYRQSLGQGPEFLIYFQGTGAADDSGLPNDRFFAVRPEGSVSTLKIQRTERGDSAVYLCASSFSSTGYNEQFFGPGTRLTVL.

The chain joins TRBV28 to TRBJ1-1, with D perhaps matching TRBD1 (6 bases). Trimming pared 5 bases from V and 0 bases from J, leaving 13 bases between. The CDR3 contains 15 residues. Germline V CDR1 and CDR2: MDHEN, SYDVKM. Written as DNA, the CDR3 is TGTGCCAGCAGTACCCCGGACAGAATGAACACTGAAGCTTTCTTT. Translated: CASSTPDRMNTEAFF.

The rearrangement links TRBV6-2 or TRBV6-3 to TRBJ1-5; D is uncertain. Germline loops: CDR1 MNHEY, CDR2 SVGEGT. V shed 5 bases and J shed 9 bases, with 11 bases lying between them. CDR3 size: 12 residues. The CDR3: CASSRVGRPQHF. CDR3 bases: TGTGCCAGCAGTCGGGTCGGACGGCCCCAGCATTTT.

V and J are TRBV7-8 and TRBJ2-1, with 9 bases aligning to TRBD2. CDR3 size: 17 residues. V shed 1 base and J 7 bases; nucleotides not matched to a gene: 11. Germline V gives CDR1 SGHVS, CDR2 FQNEAQ. The CDR3 nucleotides read TGTGCCAGCAGCTTAGGGGTAGGGGGGACTAGCCGGAATGAGCAGTTCTTC. This codes for CASSLGVGGTSRNEQFF.